Below, one T cell receptor beta chain is given with its context. The antigen remains undetermined. The entry originates in a study of cytomegalovirus exposure and HLA in healthy donors. 13 Jbeta primers and 60 Vbeta primers were used for the PCR. The method was immunoSEQ multiplex PCR; TCRdb's version includes in-frame clones alone and lacks a portion of them. The data show approximately 190,000 clones, roughly 76% seen once. V lost 4 bases to trimming and J lost 6 bases, with 12 bases between them. The CDR3 consists of 13 residues. CDR1 is MDHEN, CDR2 SYDVKM, per germline. Whole-study findings and limits: More clonal expansion characterized HLA-associated TCR beta chains than equally common others in a later analysis. The study assumed roughly uniform donor sequencing depth for presence/absence analyses.

This TCR came from a man between 40 and 49 years old in good health and CMV-seropositive. V usage is TRBV28 and J usage is TRBJ1-2, with a tentative D call TRBD1 (6 bases). Sample: PBMCs. The CDR3 DNA reads as TGTGCCAGCAGTTGGGGGCCTCGCAATGGCTACACCTTC. This sequence encodes CASSWGPRNGYTF.